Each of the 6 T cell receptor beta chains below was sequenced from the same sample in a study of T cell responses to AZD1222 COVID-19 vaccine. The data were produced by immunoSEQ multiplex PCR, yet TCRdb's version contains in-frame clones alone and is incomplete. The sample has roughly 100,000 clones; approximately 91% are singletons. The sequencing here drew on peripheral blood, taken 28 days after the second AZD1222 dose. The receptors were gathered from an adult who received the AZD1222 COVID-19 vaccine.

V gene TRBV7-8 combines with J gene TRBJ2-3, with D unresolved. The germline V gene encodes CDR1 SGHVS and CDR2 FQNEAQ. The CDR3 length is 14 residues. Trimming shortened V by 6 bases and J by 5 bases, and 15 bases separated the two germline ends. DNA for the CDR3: TGTGCCAGCAGACCCAGCCCGGCGGTAGATACGCAGTATTTT. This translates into CASRPSPAVDTQYF.

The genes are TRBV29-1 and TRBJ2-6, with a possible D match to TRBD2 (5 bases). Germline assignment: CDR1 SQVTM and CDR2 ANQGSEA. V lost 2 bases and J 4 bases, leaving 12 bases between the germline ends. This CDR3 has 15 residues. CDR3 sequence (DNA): TGCAGCGTTGAATATGGGCCGGGGGGGGCCAACGTCCTGACTTTC. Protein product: CSVEYGPGGANVLTF.

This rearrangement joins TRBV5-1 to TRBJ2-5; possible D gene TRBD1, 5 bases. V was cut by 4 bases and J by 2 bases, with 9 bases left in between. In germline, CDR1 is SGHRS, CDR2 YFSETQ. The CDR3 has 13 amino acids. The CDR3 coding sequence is TGCGCCAGCAGCCCACAGGCTCAAGAGACCCAGTACTTC. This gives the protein CASSPQAQETQYF. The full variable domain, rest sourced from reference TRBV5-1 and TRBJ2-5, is KAGVTQTPRYLIKTRGQQVTLSCSPISGHRSVSWYQQTPGQGLQFLFEYFSETQRNKGNFPGRFSGRQFSNSRSEMNVSTLELGDSALYLCASSPQAQETQYFGPGTRLLVL.

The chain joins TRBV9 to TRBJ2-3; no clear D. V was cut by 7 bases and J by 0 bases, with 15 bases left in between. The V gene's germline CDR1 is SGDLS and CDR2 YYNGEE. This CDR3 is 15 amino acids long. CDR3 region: CASATTGSSTDTQYF. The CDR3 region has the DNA TGTGCCAGCGCGACCACCGGGTCTAGCACAGATACGCAGTATTTT. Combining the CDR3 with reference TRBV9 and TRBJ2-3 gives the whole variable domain DSGVTQTPKHLITATGQRVTLRCSPRSGDLSVYWYQQSLDQGLQFLIQYYNGEERAKGNILERFSAQQFPDLHSELNLSSLELGDSALYFCASATTGSSTDTQYFGPGTRLTVL.

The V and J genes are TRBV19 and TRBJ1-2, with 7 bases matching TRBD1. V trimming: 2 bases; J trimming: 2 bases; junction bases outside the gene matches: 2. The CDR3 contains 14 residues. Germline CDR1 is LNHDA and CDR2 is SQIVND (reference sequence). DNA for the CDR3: TGTGCCAGTAGTATAACAGGGGCAAACTATGGCTACACCTTC. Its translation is CASSITGANYGYTF.

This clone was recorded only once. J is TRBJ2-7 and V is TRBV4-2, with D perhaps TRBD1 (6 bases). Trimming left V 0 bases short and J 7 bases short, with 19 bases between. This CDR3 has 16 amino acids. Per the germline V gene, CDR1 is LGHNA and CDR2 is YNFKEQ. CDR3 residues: CASSQDLGVGAREQYF. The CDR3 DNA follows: TGTGCCAGCAGCCAAGATCTGGGTGTGGGGGCCAGAGAGCAGTACTTC.